This T cell receptor beta chain was captured by sequencing in a study of STAT5B mutations in CD4+ large granular lymphocyte leukemia. Sequencing used immunoSEQ multiplex PCR; TCRdb keeps in-frame clones, though not all of them. The table includes around 33,000 clones, over 65% detected once. Germline loops: CDR1 WSHSY, CDR2 SAAADI. The CDR3 totals 14 residues. Trimming took off 6 bases at V and 5 bases at J, with 16 bases between the two ends. This sequence originates from a human donor in good health. The chain uses TRBV10-2 and TRBJ1-1; a possible D gene is TRBD1 (5 bases). The sequenced sample was CD4+ T cells from blood buffy coats. Here the CDR3 DNA reads TGCGCCAGCAGGGAATCGGGGGTAAGAACTGAAGCTTTCTTT. The encoded protein is CASRESGVRTEAFF.